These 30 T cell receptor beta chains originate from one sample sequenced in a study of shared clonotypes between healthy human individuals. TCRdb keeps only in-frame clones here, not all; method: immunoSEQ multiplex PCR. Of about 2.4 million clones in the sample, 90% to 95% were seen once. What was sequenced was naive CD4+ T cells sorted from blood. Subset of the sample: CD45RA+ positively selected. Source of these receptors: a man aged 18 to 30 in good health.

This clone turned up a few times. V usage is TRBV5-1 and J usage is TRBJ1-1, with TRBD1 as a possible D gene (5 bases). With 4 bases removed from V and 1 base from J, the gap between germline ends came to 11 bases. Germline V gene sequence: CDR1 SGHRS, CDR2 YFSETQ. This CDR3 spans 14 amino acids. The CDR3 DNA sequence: TGCGCCAGCAGCGCCGGGGGACCGAACACTGAAGCTTTCTTT. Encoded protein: CASSAGGPNTEAFF.

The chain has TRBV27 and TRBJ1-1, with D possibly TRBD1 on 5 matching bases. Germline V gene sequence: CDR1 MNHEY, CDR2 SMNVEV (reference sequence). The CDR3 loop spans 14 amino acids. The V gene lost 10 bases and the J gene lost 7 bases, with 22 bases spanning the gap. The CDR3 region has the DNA TGTGCCACCAAGGGAACAGTCCTCGGGGGTGAAGCTTTCTTT. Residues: CATKGTVLGGEAFF.

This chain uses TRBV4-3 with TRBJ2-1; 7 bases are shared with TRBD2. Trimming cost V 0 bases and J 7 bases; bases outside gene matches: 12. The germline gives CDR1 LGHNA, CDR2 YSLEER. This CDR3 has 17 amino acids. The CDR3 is CASSQDLPSGKWNEQFF. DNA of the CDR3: TGCGCCAGCAGCCAAGATTTACCCAGCGGGAAATGGAATGAGCAGTTCTTC.

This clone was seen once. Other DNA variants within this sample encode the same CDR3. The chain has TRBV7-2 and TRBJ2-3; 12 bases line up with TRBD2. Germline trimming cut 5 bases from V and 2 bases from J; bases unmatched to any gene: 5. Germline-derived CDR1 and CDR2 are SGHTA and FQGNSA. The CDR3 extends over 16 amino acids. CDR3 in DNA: TGTGCCAGCAGCGGGCGACTAGCGGGAGCCACAGATACGCAGTATTTT. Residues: CASSGRLAGATDTQYF.

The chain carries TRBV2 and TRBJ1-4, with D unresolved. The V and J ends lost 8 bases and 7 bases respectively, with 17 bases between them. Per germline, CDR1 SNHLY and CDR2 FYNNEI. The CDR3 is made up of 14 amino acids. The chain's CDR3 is CASVLGRRAEKLFF. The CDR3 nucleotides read TGTGCCAGCGTTCTCGGCAGGAGGGCTGAAAAACTGTTTTTT. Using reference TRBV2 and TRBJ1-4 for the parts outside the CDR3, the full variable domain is EPEVTQTPSHQVTQMGQEVILRCVPISNHLYFYWYRQILGQKVEFLVSFYNNEISEKSEIFDDQFSVERPDGSNFTLKIRSTKLEDSAMYFCASVLGRRAEKLFFGSGTQLSVL.

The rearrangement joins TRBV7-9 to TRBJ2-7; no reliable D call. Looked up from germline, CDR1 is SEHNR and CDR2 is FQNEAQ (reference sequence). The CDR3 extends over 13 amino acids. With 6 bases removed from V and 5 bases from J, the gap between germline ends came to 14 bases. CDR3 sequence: CASSVGKQDEQYF. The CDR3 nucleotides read TGTGCCAGCAGTGTAGGGAAGCAGGACGAGCAGTACTTC.

The DNA of the CDR3 is TGTGCCAGCAGTTTAAAGGAAGGAAAACGGTCGGAATTACATACGCAGTATTTT. Amino acid sequence: CASSLKEGKRSELHTQYF. The chain joins TRBV27 to TRBJ2-3; unclear D gene. V gave up 2 bases and J gave up 7 bases, with 25 bases separating them. The CDR3 consists of 18 residues. The germline CDR1 and CDR2 sequences are MNHEY and SMNVEV (reference sequence).

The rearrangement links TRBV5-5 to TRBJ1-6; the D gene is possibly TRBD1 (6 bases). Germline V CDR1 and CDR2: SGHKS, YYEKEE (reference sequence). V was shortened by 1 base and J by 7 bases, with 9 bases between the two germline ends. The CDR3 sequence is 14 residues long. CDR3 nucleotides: TGTGCCAGCAGCTTGAACAGGGCGAATTCACCCCTCCACTTT. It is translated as CASSLNRANSPLHF.

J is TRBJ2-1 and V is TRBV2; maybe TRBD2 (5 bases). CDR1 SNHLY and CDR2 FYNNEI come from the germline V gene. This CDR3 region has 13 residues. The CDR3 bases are TGTGCTGCATGGTTGGAGAGGGTAGGTGAGCAGTTCTTC. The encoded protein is CAAWLERVGEQFF.

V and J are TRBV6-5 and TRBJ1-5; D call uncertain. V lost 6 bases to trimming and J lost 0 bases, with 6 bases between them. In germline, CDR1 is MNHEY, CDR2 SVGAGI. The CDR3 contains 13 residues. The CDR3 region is CASRSNSNQPQHF. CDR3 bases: TGTGCCAGCAGGTCAAATAGCAATCAGCCCCAGCATTTT.

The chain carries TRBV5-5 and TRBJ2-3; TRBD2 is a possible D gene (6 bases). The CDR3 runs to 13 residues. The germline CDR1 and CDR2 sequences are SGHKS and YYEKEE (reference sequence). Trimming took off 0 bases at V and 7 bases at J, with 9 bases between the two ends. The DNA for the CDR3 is TGTGCCAGCAGCTTGGCGGGGGAAAATACGCAGTATTTT. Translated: CASSLAGENTQYF.

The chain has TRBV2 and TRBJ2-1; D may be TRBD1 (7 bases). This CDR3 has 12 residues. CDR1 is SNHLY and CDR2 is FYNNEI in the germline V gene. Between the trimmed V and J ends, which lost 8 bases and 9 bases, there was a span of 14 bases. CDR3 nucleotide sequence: TGTGCCAGCCAGGGGGACTTGCCTGAGCAGTTCTTC. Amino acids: CASQGDLPEQFF.

The CDR3 region is CASSQGINEQYF. The DNA of the CDR3 is TGTGCCAGCAGCCAGGGGATCAACGAGCAGTACTTC. The chain is built from TRBV11-2 and TRBJ2-7; possibly TRBD1 for D (6 bases). CDR3 length equals 12 residues. The V gene's germline CDR1 is SGHAT and CDR2 FQNNGV. Trimming left V 5 bases short and J 5 bases short, with 10 bases between.

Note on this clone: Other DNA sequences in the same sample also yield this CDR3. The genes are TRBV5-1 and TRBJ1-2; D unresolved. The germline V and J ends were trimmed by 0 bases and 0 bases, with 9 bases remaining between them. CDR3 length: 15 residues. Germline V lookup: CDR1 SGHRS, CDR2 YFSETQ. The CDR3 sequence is CASSLGGQANYGYTF. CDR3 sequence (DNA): TGCGCCAGCAGCTTGGGCGGGCAAGCTAACTATGGCTACACCTTC.

The CDR3, as DNA: TGTGCCAGCAGCCCCATGTCCGGGACAGCCCTTGCAACTAATGAAAAACTGTTTTTT. Protein product: CASSPMSGTALATNEKLFF. The genes are TRBV7-9 and TRBJ1-4, with 7 bases lining up with TRBD1. CDR1 is SEHNR, CDR2 FQNEAQ, per germline (reference sequence). The V gene end was trimmed by 5 bases and the J gene end by 0 bases; junction bases not matched to a gene: 15. The CDR3 runs 19 residues. Variable domain in full (rest from reference TRBV7-9 and TRBJ1-4): DTGVSQNPRHKITKRGQNVTFRCDPISEHNRLYWYRQTLGQGPEFLTYFQNEAQLEKSRLLSDRFSAERPKGSFSTLEIQRTEQGDSAMYLCASSPMSGTALATNEKLFFGSGTQLSVL.

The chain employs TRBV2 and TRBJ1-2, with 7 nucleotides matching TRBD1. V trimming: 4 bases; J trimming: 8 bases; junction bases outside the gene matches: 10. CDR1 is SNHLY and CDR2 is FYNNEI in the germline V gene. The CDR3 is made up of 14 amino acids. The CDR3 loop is CASSVVRQGQGYTF. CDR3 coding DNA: TGTGCCAGCAGTGTCGTTCGACAGGGCCAGGGCTACACCTTC.

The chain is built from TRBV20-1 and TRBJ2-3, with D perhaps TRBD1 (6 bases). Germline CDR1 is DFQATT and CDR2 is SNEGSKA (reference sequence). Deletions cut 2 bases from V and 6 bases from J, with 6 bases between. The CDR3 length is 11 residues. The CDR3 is CSARQGDTQYF. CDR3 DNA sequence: TGCAGTGCTAGACAGGGGGATACGCAGTATTTT.

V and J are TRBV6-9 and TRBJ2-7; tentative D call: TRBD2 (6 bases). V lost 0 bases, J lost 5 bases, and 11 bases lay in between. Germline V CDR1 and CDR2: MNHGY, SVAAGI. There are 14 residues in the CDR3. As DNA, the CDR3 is TGTGCCAGCAGTTATTCGGAGGGGCGGGACGAGCAGTACTTC. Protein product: CASSYSEGRDEQYF.

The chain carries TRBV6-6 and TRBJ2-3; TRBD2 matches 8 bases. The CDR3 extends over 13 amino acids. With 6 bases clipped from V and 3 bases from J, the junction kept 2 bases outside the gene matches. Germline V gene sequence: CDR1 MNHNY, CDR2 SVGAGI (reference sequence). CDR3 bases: TGTGCCAGCAGGGCGGGGGGAACAGATACGCAGTATTTT. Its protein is CASRAGGTDTQYF.

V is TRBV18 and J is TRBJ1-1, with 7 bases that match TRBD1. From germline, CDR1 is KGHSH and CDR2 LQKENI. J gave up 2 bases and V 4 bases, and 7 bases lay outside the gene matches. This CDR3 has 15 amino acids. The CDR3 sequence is CASSLDREVNTEAFF. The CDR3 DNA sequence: TGTGCCAGCTCACTCGACAGGGAAGTTAACACTGAAGCTTTCTTT.

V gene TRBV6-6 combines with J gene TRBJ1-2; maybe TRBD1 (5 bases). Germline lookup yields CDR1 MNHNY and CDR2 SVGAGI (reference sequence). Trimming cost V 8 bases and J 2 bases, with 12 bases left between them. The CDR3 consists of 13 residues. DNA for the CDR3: TGTGCCAGCTCCCCAGGGTTGAACTATGGCTACACCTTC. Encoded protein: CASSPGLNYGYTF.

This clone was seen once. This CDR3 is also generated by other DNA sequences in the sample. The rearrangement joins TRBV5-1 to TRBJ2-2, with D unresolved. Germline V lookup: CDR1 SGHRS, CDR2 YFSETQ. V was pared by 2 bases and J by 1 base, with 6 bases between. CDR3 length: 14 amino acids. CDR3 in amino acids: CASSLSQNTGELFF. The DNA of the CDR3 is TGCGCCAGCAGCTTATCCCAGAACACCGGGGAGCTGTTTTTT. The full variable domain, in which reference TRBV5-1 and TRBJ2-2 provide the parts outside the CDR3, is KAGVTQTPRYLIKTRGQQVTLSCSPISGHRSVSWYQQTPGQGLQFLFEYFSETQRNKGNFPGRFSGRQFSNSRSEMNVSTLELGDSALYLCASSLSQNTGELFFGEGSRLTVL.

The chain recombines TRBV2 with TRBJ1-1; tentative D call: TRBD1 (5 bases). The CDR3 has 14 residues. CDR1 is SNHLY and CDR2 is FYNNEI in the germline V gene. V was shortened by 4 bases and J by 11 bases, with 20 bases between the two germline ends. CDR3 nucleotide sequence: TGTGCCAGCAGTGTGACAGTTCAACGGGGTGAGGCTTTCTTT. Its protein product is CASSVTVQRGEAFF.

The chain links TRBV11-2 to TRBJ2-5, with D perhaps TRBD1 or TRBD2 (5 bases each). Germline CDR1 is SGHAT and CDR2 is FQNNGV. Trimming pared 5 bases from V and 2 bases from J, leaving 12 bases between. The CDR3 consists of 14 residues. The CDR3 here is CASSLGTSQETQYF. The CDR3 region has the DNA TGTGCCAGCAGCCTAGGGACCTCACAAGAGACCCAGTACTTC. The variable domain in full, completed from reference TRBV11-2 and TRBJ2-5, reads EAGVAQSPRYKIIEKRQSVAFWCNPISGHATLYWYQQILGQGPKLLIQFQNNGVVDDSQLPKDRFSAERLKGVDSTLKIQPAKLEDSAVYLCASSLGTSQETQYFGPGTRLLVL.

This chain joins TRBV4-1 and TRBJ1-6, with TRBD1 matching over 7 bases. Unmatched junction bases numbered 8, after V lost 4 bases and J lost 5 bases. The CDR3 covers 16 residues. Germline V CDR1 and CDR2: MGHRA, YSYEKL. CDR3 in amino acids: CASSRQGGDNNSPLHF. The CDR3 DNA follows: TGCGCCAGCAGCCGTCAGGGGGGCGATAATAATTCACCCCTCCACTTT.

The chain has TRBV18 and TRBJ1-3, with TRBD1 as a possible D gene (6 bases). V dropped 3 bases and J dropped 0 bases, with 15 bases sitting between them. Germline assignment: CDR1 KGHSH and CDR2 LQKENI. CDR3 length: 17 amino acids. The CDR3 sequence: CASSPVTGSSSGNTIYF. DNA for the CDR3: TGTGCCAGCTCACCGGTGACAGGCTCGAGCTCTGGAAACACCATATATTTT.

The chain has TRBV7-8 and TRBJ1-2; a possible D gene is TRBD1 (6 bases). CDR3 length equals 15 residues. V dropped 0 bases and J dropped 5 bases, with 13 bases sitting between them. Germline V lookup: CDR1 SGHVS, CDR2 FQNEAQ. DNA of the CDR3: TGTGCCAGCAGCTTAGCAGCGGGCAGGGGATATGGCTACACCTTC. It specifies CASSLAAGRGYGYTF.

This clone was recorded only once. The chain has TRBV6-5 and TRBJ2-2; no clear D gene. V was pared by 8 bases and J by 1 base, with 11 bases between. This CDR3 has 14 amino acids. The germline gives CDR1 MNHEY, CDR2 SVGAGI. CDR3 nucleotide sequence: TGTGCCAGCCTTGGGCGTCTGAACACCGGGGAGCTGTTTTTT. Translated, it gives CASLGRLNTGELFF.

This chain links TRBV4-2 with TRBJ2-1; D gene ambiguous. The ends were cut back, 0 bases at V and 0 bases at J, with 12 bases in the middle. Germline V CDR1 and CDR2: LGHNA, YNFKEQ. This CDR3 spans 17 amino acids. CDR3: CASSQDFPGSSYNEQFF. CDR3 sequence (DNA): TGTGCCAGCAGCCAAGATTTTCCGGGCAGCTCCTACAATGAGCAGTTCTTC.

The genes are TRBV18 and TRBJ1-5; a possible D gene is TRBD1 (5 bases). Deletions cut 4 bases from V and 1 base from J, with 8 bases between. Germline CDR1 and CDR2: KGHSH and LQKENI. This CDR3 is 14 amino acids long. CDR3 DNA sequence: TGTGCCAGCTCACTGACAGAGAGCAATCAGCCCCAGCATTTT. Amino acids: CASSLTESNQPQHF.